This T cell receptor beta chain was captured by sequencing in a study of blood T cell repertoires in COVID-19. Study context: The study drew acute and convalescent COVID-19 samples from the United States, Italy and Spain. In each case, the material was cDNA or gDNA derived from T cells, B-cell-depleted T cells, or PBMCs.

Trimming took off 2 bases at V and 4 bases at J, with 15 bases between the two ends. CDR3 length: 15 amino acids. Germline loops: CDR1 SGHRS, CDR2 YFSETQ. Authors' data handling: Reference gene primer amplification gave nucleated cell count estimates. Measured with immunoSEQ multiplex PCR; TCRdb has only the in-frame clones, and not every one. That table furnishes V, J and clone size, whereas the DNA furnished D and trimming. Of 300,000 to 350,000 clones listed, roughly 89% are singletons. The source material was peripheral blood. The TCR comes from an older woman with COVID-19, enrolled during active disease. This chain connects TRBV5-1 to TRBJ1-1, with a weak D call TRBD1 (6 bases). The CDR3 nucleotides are TGCGCCAGCAGCTTTGAGCCGTCAGGGGCCACTGAAGCTTTCTTT. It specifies CASSFEPSGATEAFF.